The next 3 T cell receptor beta chains were all read from a single sample in a study of blood T cell repertoires in COVID-19 (dated by TCRdb to about 2020). Library preparation used the immunoSEQ multiplex PCR assay. TCRdb stores this immuneACCESS table with in-frame sequences only. Part of the clones is absent; in the studies checked, under half of the shortfall reflects unresolved V genes, and no reason is known for the rest. The sample table contains roughly 190,000 clones; only one count was recorded for about 77% of them. Around 16% of the sample goes to the ten largest clones. The sequenced sample consisted of PBMCs or T cells enriched from blood (not recorded which). Receptors originate from a woman between 50 and 59 years old with acute COVID-19.

The V call is TRBV18, the J call TRBJ2-5; 13 nucleotides line up with TRBD2. Germline V gives CDR1 KGHSH, CDR2 LQKENI. Losses at the gene ends were 3 bases for V and 9 bases for J; bases not matched to a gene: 7. The CDR3 is 15 amino acids. CDR3 amino acids: CASSPGTSGTAAQYF. The CDR3 DNA is TGTGCCAGCTCACCCGGGACTAGCGGGACCGCCGCCCAGTACTTC.

This clone was observed once. This chain uses TRBV7-9 with TRBJ2-3; 9 positions agree with TRBD1. Germline V gene sequence: CDR1 SEHNR, CDR2 FQNEAQ (reference sequence). V lost 6 bases and J lost 7; bases outside the gene matches: 5. This CDR3 contains 13 residues. CDR3 sequence reads: CASRGQGSHTQYF. CDR3 sequence (DNA): TGTGCCAGCAGGGGACAGGGTTCTCATACGCAGTATTTT.

The chain links TRBV18 to TRBJ2-5, with D hard to call. There are 14 residues in the CDR3. Trimming shortened V by 5 bases and J by 4 bases, and 14 bases separated the two germline ends. Germline V gene data show CDR1 as KGHSH and CDR2 as LQKENI. DNA for the CDR3: TGTGCCAGCTCAGCATACTTGACGGGAGAGACCCAGTACTTC. Translated, it gives CASSAYLTGETQYF. Using reference TRBV18 and TRBJ2-5 for the parts outside the CDR3, the full variable domain is NAGVMQNPRHLVRRRGQEARLRCSPMKGHSHVYWYRQLPEEGLKFMVYLQKENIIDESGMPKERFSAEFPKEGPSILRIQQVVRGDSAAYFCASSAYLTGETQYFGPGTRLLVL.